Presented here are 22 T cell receptor beta chains from one specimen sequenced in a study of blood T cell repertoires in COVID-19. Profiling relied on immunoSEQ multiplex PCR, and the TCRdb table lists in-frame clones only, not all of them. The table has about 180,000 clones, around 88% seen once; the top ten hold approximately 4%. The sequencing sample was made of peripheral blood. The receptors were sampled from a young woman with acute or convalescent COVID-19.

The chain uses TRBV2 and TRBJ2-1, with D possibly being TRBD2 (5 bases). The length of the CDR3 is 13 residues. Germline CDR1 is SNHLY and CDR2 is FYNNEI. The germline V and J ends were trimmed by 2 bases and 4 bases, with 6 bases remaining between them. CDR3 amino acids: CASSERTYNEQFF. CDR3 DNA: TGTGCCAGCAGTGAACGGACTTACAATGAGCAGTTCTTC.

V and J are TRBV2 and TRBJ1-4; D is undetermined. CDR3 size: 12 residues. Germline loops: CDR1 SNHLY, CDR2 FYNNEI. V lost 6 bases and J 11 bases, leaving 13 bases between the germline ends. The CDR3 sequence is CASRVVADKLFF. The DNA for the CDR3 is TGTGCCAGCAGAGTCGTCGCGGATAAACTGTTTTTT. Looking up the rest from reference TRBV2 and TRBJ1-4 gives the full variable domain: EPEVTQTPSHQVTQMGQEVILRCVPISNHLYFYWYRQILGQKVEFLVSFYNNEISEKSEIFDDQFSVERPDGSNFTLKIRSTKLEDSAMYFCASRVVADKLFFGSGTQLSVL.

This chain joins TRBV28 and TRBJ1-2; no clear D. This CDR3 has 11 amino acids. CDR1 and CDR2 (germline): MDHEN, SYDVKM. Trimming cost V 8 bases and J 6 bases, with 10 bases left between them. CDR3 nucleotide sequence: TGTGCCAGCTCGTGGTCGGATGGCTACACCTTC. Translation gives CASSWSDGYTF.

CDR3 DNA sequence: TGTGCCAGCAGTGAAACTGGGACAGTTTTGAACACTGAAGCTTTCTTT. It is translated as CASSETGTVLNTEAFF. V usage is TRBV25-1 and J usage is TRBJ1-1; 7 bases fit TRBD1. CDR1 and CDR2 (germline): MGHDK, SYGVNS. The CDR3 length is 16 residues. V lost 2 bases to trimming and J lost 0 bases; unmatched junction nucleotides: 6.

V gene TRBV5-1 combines with J gene TRBJ2-7; TRBD2 is a possible D gene (5 bases). Germline V gives CDR1 SGHRS, CDR2 YFSETQ. Trimming cost V 3 bases and J 4 bases, with 17 bases left between them. The length of the CDR3 is 15 residues. The CDR3 is CASSSLPGYGYEQYF. The CDR3 coding sequence is TGCGCCAGCAGCTCTCTCCCGGGATATGGGTACGAGCAGTACTTC.

The J gene is TRBJ1-1, the V gene TRBV5-1, with 8 bases identical to TRBD1. CDR1 and CDR2 (germline): SGHRS, YFSETQ. The junction had 8 bases not matched to a gene; V was cut back by 0 bases and J by 4 bases. The CDR3 length is 16 residues. CDR3 coding DNA: TGCGCCAGCAGCTTGGTGGCAGGGGGCCCCAGCACTGAAGCTTTCTTT. Translating it yields CASSLVAGGPSTEAFF.

J is TRBJ2-3 and V is TRBV7-9, with 9 bases matching TRBD2. The length of the CDR3 is 12 residues. In germline, CDR1 is SEHNR, CDR2 FQNEAQ (reference sequence). After removal of 3 bases from V and 11 bases from J, the junction contained 3 bases not matched to a gene. CDR3 sequence (DNA): TGTGCCAGCAGCTTTTCTAGCGGGGTGCAGTATTTT. It yields the protein CASSFSSGVQYF.

This chain joins TRBV5-5 and TRBJ2-5, with TRBD1 as a possible D gene (5 bases). V was trimmed by 1 base and J by 5 bases, leaving 12 bases between them. The CDR3 length is 14 residues. Germline lookup yields CDR1 SGHKS and CDR2 YYEKEE (reference sequence). The CDR3 DNA follows: TGTGCCAGCAGCTTGTTGGGGCGTCGGGAGACCCAGTACTTC. Amino acids: CASSLLGRRETQYF.

This sequence joins TRBV28 and TRBJ2-1; possible D gene TRBD2, 6 bases. CDR1 MDHEN and CDR2 SYDVKM come from the germline V gene. V was clipped by 2 bases and J by 10 bases, with 15 bases between them. There are 14 residues in the CDR3. CDR3 in amino acids: CASSLQMGLEEQFF. Written as DNA, the CDR3 is TGTGCCAGCAGTTTACAAATGGGACTCGAGGAGCAGTTCTTC.

This clone was recorded a few times. V and J are TRBV25-1 and TRBJ1-1; D is possibly TRBD1 (6 bases). The germline V and J ends were trimmed by 5 bases and 8 bases, with 12 bases remaining between them. Per germline, CDR1 MGHDK and CDR2 SYGVNS. This CDR3 comprises 12 residues. The CDR3 region is CASSKDRREAFF. CDR3 DNA sequence: TGTGCCAGCAGTAAGGACAGACGGGAAGCTTTCTTT.

As to this clone: Other nucleotide sequences from this sample produce the same CDR3. The chain recombines TRBV5-1 with TRBJ1-5, with D uncertain. Trimming pared 4 bases from V and 5 bases from J, leaving 10 bases between. Germline V gene lookup returns CDR1 SGHRS and CDR2 YFSETQ. CDR3 length: 13 residues. CDR3 amino acids: CASSLNPDQPQHF. The CDR3 region has the DNA TGCGCCAGCAGCCTGAACCCGGATCAGCCCCAGCATTTT.

J is TRBJ2-5 and V is TRBV7-8; D call uncertain. Looked up from germline, CDR1 is SGHVS and CDR2 is FQNEAQ. CDR3 length equals 13 residues. V was pared by 3 bases and J by 1 base, with 6 bases between. The CDR3 nucleotides read TGTGCCAGCAGCTTTCAAGCCCAAGAGACCCAGTACTTC. It codes for CASSFQAQETQYF.

This clone was seen only a few times. The rearrangement uses TRBV5-6 and TRBJ1-2; D remains unclear. CDR1 and CDR2 (germline): SGHDT, YYEEEE. The CDR3 sequence is 12 residues long. V was pared by 2 bases and J by 4 bases, with 6 bases between. For the CDR3, the DNA is TGTGCCAGCAGCTTAACGGTCTATGGCTACACCTTC. Translation: CASSLTVYGYTF.

This chain links TRBV5-6 with TRBJ2-7, with D maybe TRBD2 (6 bases). Trimming took 0 bases from V and 3 from J, leaving 10 bases between them. The CDR3 is 14 amino acids. Germline CDR1 and CDR2: SGHDT and YYEEEE. DNA for the CDR3: TGTGCCAGCAGCTTGGTCACGGGGGACTACGAGCAGTACTTC. It codes for CASSLVTGDYEQYF.

The chain is built from TRBV20-1 and TRBJ2-7; D ambiguous. V lost 3 bases and J lost 6, with 6 bases in between. The CDR3 consists of 10 residues. Germline CDR1 and CDR2: DFQATT and SNEGSKA (reference sequence). The CDR3 here is CSASIIEQYF. The DNA for the CDR3 is TGCAGTGCTAGTATTATCGAGCAGTACTTC.

The chain combines TRBV2 with TRBJ2-5; D possibly corresponds to TRBD1 (5 bases). The CDR3 consists of 13 residues. V shed 8 bases and J shed 1 base, with 11 bases lying between them. Germline assignment: CDR1 SNHLY and CDR2 FYNNEI. For the CDR3, the DNA is TGTGCCAGCTACAAAGGGGTCCAAGAGACCCAGTACTTC. Its translation: CASYKGVQETQYF.

The chain couples TRBV5-6 to TRBJ2-3; perhaps TRBD1 as D (6 bases). V was pared by 2 bases and J by 4 bases, with 8 bases between. Germline CDR1 is SGHDT and CDR2 is YYEEEE. The CDR3 extends over 13 amino acids. This CDR3 is CASSLKGADTQYF. CDR3 bases: TGTGCCAGCAGCTTAAAGGGGGCAGATACGCAGTATTTT. The full variable domain, with the rest looked up from reference TRBV5-6 and TRBJ2-3, is DAGVTQSPTHLIKTRGQQVTLRCSPKSGHDTVSWYQQALGQGPQFIFQYYEEEERQRGNFPDRFSGHQFPNYSSELNVNALLLGDSALYLCASSLKGADTQYFGPGTRLTVL.

The chain is built from TRBV5-1 and TRBJ1-3, with D hard to call. The CDR3 covers 14 residues. V lost 2 bases and J 0 bases, leaving 6 bases between the germline ends. Germline V gene lookup returns CDR1 SGHRS and CDR2 YFSETQ. CDR3: CASSFGDSGNTIYF. CDR3 in DNA: TGCGCCAGCAGCTTCGGGGACTCTGGAAACACCATATATTTT.

J is TRBJ2-3 and V is TRBV5-1, with TRBD2 matching 7 bases. Germline loops: CDR1 SGHRS, CDR2 YFSETQ. The V segment lost 7 bases and the J segment 7 bases; nucleotides outside the gene matches: 12. This CDR3 has 14 residues. CDR3 bases: TGCGCCAGCCGCTCGGTCCAGCGGGGAAATACGCAGTATTTT. It yields the protein CASRSVQRGNTQYF. Combining the CDR3 with reference TRBV5-1 and TRBJ2-3 gives the whole variable domain KAGVTQTPRYLIKTRGQQVTLSCSPISGHRSVSWYQQTPGQGLQFLFEYFSETQRNKGNFPGRFSGRQFSNSRSEMNVSTLELGDSALYLCASRSVQRGNTQYFGPGTRLTVL.

The V call is TRBV2, the J call TRBJ1-3, with 9 bases fitting TRBD1. Germline V gene sequence: CDR1 SNHLY, CDR2 FYNNEI. V shed 8 bases, J shed 7 bases, and the junction held 6 bases outside the gene matches. CDR3 length: 13 residues. The CDR3 protein is CASLGTGWNTIYF. The CDR3 coding sequence is TGTGCCAGCTTGGGGACAGGGTGGAACACCATATATTTT.

The chain is built from TRBV5-4 and TRBJ2-3, with D possibly TRBD1 on 8 matching bases. V lost 2 bases to trimming and J lost 2 bases, with 15 bases between them. The CDR3 has 16 residues. Germline V gene data show CDR1 as SGHNT and CDR2 as YYREEE (reference sequence). CDR3 protein: CASSFTGGAYTDTQYF. CDR3 coding DNA: TGTGCCAGCAGCTTTACAGGGGGGGCTTACACAGATACGCAGTATTTT.

J is TRBJ2-7 and V is TRBV19; 9 nucleotides match TRBD1. CDR1 is LNHDA, CDR2 SQIVND, per germline (reference sequence). After removal of 3 bases from V and 5 bases from J, the junction contained 8 bases not matched to a gene. This CDR3 region has 15 residues. The CDR3: CASSIPGQGPHEQYF. CDR3 in DNA: TGTGCCAGTAGTATTCCGGGACAGGGCCCCCACGAGCAGTACTTC.